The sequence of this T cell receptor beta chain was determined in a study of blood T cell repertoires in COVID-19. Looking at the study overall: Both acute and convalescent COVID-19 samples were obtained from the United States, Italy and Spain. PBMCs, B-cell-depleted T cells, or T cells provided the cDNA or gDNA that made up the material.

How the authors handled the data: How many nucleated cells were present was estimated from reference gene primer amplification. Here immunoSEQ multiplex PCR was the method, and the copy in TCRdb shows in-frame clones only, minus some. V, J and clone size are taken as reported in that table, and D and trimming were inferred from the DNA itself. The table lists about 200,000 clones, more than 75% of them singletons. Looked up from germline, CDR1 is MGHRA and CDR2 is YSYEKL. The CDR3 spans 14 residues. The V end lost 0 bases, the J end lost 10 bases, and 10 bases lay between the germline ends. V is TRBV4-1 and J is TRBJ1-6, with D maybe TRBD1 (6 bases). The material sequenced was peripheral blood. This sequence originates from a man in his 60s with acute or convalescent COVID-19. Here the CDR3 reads CASSQDGTQSPLHF. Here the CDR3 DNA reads TGCGCCAGCAGCCAAGATGGGACACAATCACCCCTCCACTTT.